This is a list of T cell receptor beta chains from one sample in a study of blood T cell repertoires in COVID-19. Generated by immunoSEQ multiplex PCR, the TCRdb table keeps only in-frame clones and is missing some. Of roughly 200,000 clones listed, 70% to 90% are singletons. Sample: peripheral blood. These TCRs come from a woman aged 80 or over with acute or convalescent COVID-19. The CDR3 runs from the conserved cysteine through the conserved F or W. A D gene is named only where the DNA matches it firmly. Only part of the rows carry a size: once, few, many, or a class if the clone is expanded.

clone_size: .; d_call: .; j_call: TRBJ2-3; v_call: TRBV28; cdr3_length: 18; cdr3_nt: TGTGCCAGCAGTAAAGTGGGCACAGTAACCTCTAGCACAGATACGCAGTATTTT; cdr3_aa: CASSKVGTVTSSTDTQYF
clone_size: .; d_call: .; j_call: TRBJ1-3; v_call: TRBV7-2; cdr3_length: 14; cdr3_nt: TGTGCCAGCAGCTTAGTCAACTCTGGAAACACCATATATTTT; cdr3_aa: CASSLVNSGNTIYF
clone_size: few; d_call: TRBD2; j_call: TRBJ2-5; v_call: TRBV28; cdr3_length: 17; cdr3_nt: TGTGCCAGCAGCCCAGGGACTAGCGGGTCGCGGCAAGAGACCCAGTACTTC; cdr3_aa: CASSPGTSGSRQETQYF
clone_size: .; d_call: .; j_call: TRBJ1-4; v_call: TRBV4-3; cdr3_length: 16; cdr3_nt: TGCGCCAGCAGCCAAGGATTTGCCCCGGGGAATGAAAAACTGTTTTTT; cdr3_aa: CASSQGFAPGNEKLFF
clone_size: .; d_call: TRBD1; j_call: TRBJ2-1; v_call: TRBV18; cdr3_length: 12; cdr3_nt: TGTGCCAGCTCACAAAGACAGGGAATTTCGTTCTTC; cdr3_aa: CASSQRQGISFF
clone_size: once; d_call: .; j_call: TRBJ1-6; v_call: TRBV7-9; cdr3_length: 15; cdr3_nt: TGTGCCAGCAGCTTAAACGACCGGGATAGTTCACCCCTCCACTTT; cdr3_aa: CASSLNDRDSSPLHF
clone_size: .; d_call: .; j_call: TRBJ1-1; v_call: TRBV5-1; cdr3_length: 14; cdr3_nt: TGCGCCAGCAGCTTGGGACAGACAAACACTGAAGCTTTCTTT; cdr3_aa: CASSLGQTNTEAFF
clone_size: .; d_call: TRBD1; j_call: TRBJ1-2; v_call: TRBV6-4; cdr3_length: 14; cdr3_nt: TGTGCCAGCAGTGACCCCGGGACAGGGGTCGGCTACACCTTC; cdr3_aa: CASSDPGTGVGYTF
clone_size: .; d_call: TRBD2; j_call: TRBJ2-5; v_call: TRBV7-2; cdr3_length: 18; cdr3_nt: TGTGCCAGCAGCCCCTACGCGAGACTAGCGGGAGGGCTGAAGACCCAGTACTTC; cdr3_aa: CASSPYARLAGGLKTQYF
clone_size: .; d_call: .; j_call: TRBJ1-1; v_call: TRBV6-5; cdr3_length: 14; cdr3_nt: TGTGCCAGCAGTTACAATACAGGGAACACTGAAGCTTTCTTT; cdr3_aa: CASSYNTGNTEAFF
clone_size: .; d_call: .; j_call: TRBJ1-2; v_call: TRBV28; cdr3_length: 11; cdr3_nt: TGTGCCAGCAGTTCAACACATGGCTACACCTTC; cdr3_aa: CASSSTHGYTF
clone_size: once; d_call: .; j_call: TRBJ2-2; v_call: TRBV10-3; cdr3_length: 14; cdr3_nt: TGTGCCATCAGTGAGTCTCCAGACACCGGGGAGCTGTTTTTT; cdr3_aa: CAISESPDTGELFF
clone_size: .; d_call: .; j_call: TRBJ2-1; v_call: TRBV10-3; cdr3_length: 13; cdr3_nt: TGTGCCATCAGTGAGTCGAGATTTGATGAGCAGTTCTTC; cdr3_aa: CAISESRFDEQFF
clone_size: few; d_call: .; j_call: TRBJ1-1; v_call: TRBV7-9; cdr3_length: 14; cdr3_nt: TGTGCCAGCAGCTTAGGAGATGACAGCACTGAAGCTTTCTTT; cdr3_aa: CASSLGDDSTEAFF
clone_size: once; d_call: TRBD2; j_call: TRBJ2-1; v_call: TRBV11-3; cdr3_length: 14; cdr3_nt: TGTGCCAGCAGCCTAGCGGGGGCCTACAATGAGCAGTTCTTC; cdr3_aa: CASSLAGAYNEQFF
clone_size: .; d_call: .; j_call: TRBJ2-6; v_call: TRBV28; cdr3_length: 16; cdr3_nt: TGTGCCAGCAAAAACCTAGGAGAGTCTGGGGCCAACGTCCTGACTTTC; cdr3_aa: CASKNLGESGANVLTF
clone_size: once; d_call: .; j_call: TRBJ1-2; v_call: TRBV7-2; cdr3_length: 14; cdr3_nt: TGTGCCAGCAGCTTCTATCGACAGGCCAATGGCTACACCTTC; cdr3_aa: CASSFYRQANGYTF
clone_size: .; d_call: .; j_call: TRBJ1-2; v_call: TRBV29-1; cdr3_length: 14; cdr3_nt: TGCAGTATGGGGACTTACGGCTCTAACTATGGCTACACCTTC; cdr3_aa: CSMGTYGSNYGYTF
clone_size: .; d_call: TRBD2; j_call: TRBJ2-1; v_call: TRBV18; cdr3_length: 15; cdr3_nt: TGTGCCAGCTCCCAGACTAGCGGGGGATACAATGAGCAGTTCTTC; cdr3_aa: CASSQTSGGYNEQFF
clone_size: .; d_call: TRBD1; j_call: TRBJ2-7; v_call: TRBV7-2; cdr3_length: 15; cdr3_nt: TGTGCCAGCAGCTTGGTGGGACAGGGGTTCTACGAGCAGTACTTC; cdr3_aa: CASSLVGQGFYEQYF
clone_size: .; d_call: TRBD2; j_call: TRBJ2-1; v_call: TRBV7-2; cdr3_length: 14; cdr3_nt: TGTGCCAGCAGGCGGGGACTAGCGGGTGATGAGCAGTTCTTC; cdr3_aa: CASRRGLAGDEQFF
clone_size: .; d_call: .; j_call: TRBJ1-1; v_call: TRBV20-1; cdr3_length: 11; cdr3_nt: TGCAGTGCTCGTCTTTACACTGAAGCTTTCTTT; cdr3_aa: CSARLYTEAFF
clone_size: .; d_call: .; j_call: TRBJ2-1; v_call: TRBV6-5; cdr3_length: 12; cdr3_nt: TGTGCCAGCAGCACCGGCGGGGTTGAGCAGTTCTTC; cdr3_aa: CASSTGGVEQFF
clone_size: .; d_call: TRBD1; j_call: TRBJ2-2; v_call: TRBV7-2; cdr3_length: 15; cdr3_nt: TGTGCCAGCAGCCCCCGGACAGGGCACACCGGGGAGCTGTTTTTT; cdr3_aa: CASSPRTGHTGELFF
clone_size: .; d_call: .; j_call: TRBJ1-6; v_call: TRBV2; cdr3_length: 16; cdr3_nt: TGTGCCAGCAGTGTACACCCCCGCTCCTATAATTCACCCCTCCACTTT; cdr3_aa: CASSVHPRSYNSPLHF
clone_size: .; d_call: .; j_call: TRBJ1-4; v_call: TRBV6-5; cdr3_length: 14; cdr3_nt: TGTGCCAGCAGAGATGACACGACAAATGAAAAACTGTTTTTT; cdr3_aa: CASRDDTTNEKLFF
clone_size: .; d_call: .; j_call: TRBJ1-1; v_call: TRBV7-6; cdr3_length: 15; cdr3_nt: TGTGCCAGCAGCTTAGTGGTACAGGCGTATACTGAAGCTTTCTTT; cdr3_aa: CASSLVVQAYTEAFF
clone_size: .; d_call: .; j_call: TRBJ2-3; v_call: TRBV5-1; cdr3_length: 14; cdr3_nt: TGCGCCAGCAGGAGTGACAGTTACACAGATACGCAGTATTTT; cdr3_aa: CASRSDSYTDTQYF
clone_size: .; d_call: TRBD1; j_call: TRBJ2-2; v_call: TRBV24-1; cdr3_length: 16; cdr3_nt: TGTGCCACCAGTGATGGACAGGGGGCGCATACCGGGGAGCTGTTTTTT; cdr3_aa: CATSDGQGAHTGELFF
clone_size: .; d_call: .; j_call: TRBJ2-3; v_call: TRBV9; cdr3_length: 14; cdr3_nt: TGTGCCAGCAGCGGAGAGGGTGTCACAGATACGCAGTATTTT; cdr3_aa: CASSGEGVTDTQYF
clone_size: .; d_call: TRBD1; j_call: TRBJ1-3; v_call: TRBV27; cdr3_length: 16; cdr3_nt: TGTGCCAGCAGTCCCGGGGGACAGCTATCTGGAAACACCATATATTTT; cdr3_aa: CASSPGGQLSGNTIYF
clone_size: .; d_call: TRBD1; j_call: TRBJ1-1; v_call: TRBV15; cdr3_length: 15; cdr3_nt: TGTGCCACCAGCAGGTACAGGACAGGGAACACTGAAGCTTTCTTT; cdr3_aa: CATSRYRTGNTEAFF
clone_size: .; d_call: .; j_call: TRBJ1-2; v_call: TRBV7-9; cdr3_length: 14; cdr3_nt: TGTGCCAGCAGCTTAGTGGCGGGGGCGGGAGGCTACACCTTC; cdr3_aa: CASSLVAGAGGYTF
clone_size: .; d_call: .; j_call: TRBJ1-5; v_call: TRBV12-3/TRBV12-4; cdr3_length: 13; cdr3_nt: TGTGCCAGCAGTTTTGCGGGGGCACAGCCCCAGCATTTT; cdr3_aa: CASSFAGAQPQHF
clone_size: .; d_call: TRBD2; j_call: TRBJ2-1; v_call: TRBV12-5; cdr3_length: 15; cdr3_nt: TGTGCTAGTGGTTCACCTAGCGGCCCGGTCCATGAGCAGTTCTTC; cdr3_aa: CASGSPSGPVHEQFF
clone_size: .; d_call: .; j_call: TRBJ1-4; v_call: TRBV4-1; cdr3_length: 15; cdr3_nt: TGCGCCAGCAGCCCCCCGAGGCAGGGGAATGAAAAACTGTTTTTT; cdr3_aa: CASSPPRQGNEKLFF
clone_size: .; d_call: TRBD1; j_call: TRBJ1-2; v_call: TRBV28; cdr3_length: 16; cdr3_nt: TGTGCCAGCAGTTCCGGGCGAGGGACAGGGGTTTGGGGCTACACCTTC; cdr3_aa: CASSSGRGTGVWGYTF
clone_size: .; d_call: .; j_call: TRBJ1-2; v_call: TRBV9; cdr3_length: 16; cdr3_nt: TGTGCCAGCAGCTCTATCGACAGAAGCTTTAGTAGTGGCTACACCTTC; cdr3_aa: CASSSIDRSFSSGYTF
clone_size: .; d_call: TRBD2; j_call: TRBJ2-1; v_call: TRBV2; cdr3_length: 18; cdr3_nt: TGTGCCAGCAGGGCGGGACTAGCGGGAGGGCCCTCTGGGAATGAGCAGTTCTTC; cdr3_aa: CASRAGLAGGPSGNEQFF
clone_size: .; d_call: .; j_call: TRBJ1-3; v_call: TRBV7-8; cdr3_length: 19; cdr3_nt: TGTGCCAGCAGCTTAGACCCTACTCCCTTGCCGCGTTCTGGAAACACCATATATTTT; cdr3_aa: CASSLDPTPLPRSGNTIYF
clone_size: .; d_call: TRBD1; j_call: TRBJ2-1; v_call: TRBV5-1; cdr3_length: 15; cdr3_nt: TGCGCCAGCAGCCCATGGACAGGGAGAAACAATGAGCAGTTCTTC; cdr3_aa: CASSPWTGRNNEQFF
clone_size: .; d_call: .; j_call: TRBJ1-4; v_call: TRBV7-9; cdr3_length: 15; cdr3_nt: TGTGCCAGCACTTTGTTGGGCCCCACTAATGAAAAACTGTTTTTT; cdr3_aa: CASTLLGPTNEKLFF
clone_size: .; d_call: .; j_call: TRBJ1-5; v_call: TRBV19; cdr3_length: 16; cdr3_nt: TGTGCCAGTACCCCCGGGACAAACTTCTTCAATCAGCCCCAGCATTTT; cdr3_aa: CASTPGTNFFNQPQHF
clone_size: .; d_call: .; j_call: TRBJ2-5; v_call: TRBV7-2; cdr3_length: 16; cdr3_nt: TGTGCCAGCAGCTTAGGGTTGGTGCGGGACCAAGAGACCCAGTACTTC; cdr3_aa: CASSLGLVRDQETQYF
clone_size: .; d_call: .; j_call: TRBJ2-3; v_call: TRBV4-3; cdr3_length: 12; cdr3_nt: TGCGCCAGCAGCCAAGATCGTGATACGCAGTATTTT; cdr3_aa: CASSQDRDTQYF
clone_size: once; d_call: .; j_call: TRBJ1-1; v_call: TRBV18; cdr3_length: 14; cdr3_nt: TGTGCCGCCAGATCAGATATAATGAACACTGAAGCTTTCTTT; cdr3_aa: CAARSDIMNTEAFF
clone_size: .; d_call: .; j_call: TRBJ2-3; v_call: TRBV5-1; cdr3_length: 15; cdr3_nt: TGCGCCAGCAGCAAAGGACACATTGGCACAGATACGCAGTATTTT; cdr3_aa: CASSKGHIGTDTQYF
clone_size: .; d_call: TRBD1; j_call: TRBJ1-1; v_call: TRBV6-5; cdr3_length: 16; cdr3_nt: TGTGCCAGCAGTTACACCACACAGGGGCCCGACACTGAAGCTTTCTTT; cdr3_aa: CASSYTTQGPDTEAFF
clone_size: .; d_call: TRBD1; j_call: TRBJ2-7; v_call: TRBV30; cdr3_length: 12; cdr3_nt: TGTGCCTGGAATCAGGGGGCCTACGAGCAGTACTTC; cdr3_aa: CAWNQGAYEQYF